This TCR beta chain was profiled in a study of T cell responses to AZD1222 COVID-19 vaccine. Looking at the study overall: It was second doses at about 4 or about 12 weeks that were pooled.

The table came from immunoSEQ multiplex PCR; TCRdb's copy has only in-frame clones and leaves some out. The sample includes 150,000 to 200,000 clones, about nine tenths seen only once; the top ten take 6.1%. Study conclusions and caveats: The reported proportion of spike-specific TCRs targeting unmutated variant regions was nearly half. It was only a handful of AZD1222 recipients who were seropositive at baseline.

This clone was seen a single time. Its specificity is not known. The CDR3 covers 17 residues. J was trimmed by 5 bases and V by 1 base; bases with no gene match: 13. CDR1 is MNHNS and CDR2 is SASEGT in the germline V gene. The chain uses TRBV6-1 and TRBJ1-2, with 7 bases lining up with TRBD1. Here the sequenced sample was peripheral blood, taken on day 0 of AZD1222 vaccination. The source of this sequence is an adult in good health. The CDR3 region is CASSEVEGGTAPYGYTF. DNA of the CDR3: TGTGCCAGCAGTGAAGTGGAGGGAGGGACAGCGCCTTATGGCTACACCTTC.